Listed below are T cell receptor beta chains from one sample, sequenced in a study of cytomegalovirus exposure and HLA in healthy donors. The method was immunoSEQ multiplex PCR; TCRdb's version includes in-frame clones alone and lacks a portion of them. The repertoire includes roughly 170,000 clones, less than 85% of them detected once, and around 1.5% sits in the top ten. The sequencing sample was made of PBMCs. The receptors were sampled from a male donor in good health and CMV-seronegative. Both conserved end residues are part of each CDR3. The order of the fields is D gene, clone size, J gene, V gene, CDR3 length, CDR3 DNA, CDR3 protein. The D gene is left open where the match is weak. Some rows have no size entry. The others give once, few or many, or a class for an expanded clone.

- | - | TRBJ2-5 | TRBV5-4 | 14 | TGTGCCAGCAGCCGTGCTACGGGGGAAGAGACCCAGTACTTC | CASSRATGEETQYF
TRBD1 | - | TRBJ2-3 | TRBV11-2 | 17 | TGTGCCAGCAGCTTAGGAGTTAGGGGACAGGGGGTAGATACGCAGTATTTT | CASSLGVRGQGVDTQYF
- | - | TRBJ2-5 | TRBV9 | 14 | TGTGCCAGCAGCTCACGTAGGTCGGGGGAGACCCAGTACTTC | CASSSRRSGETQYF
- | - | TRBJ1-2 | TRBV27 | 14 | TGTGCCAGCAGTTTATCCGGACTGAGCTATGGCTACACCTTC | CASSLSGLSYGYTF
TRBD1 | - | TRBJ1-1 | TRBV4-3 | 18 | TGCGCCAGCAGCCAAGATCGACCGGGGGCGGACAGGGGCACTGAAGCTTTCTTT | CASSQDRPGADRGTEAFF
TRBD1 | - | TRBJ2-7 | TRBV9 | 16 | TGTGCCAGCAGCGTTGGCACCGGGACAGGGGGCGAGGAGCAGTACTTC | CASSVGTGTGGEEQYF
TRBD2 | few | TRBJ2-7 | TRBV27 | 15 | TGTGCCAGCAGTTCCGGACTAGCGGGGACCTACGAGCAGTACTTC | CASSSGLAGTYEQYF
TRBD1 | once | TRBJ1-2 | TRBV7-9 | 15 | TGTGCCAGCAGCCCCGTGGACAGGGTAGTCTATGGCTACACCTTC | CASSPVDRVVYGYTF
- | once | TRBJ1-2 | TRBV7-9 | 14 | TGTGCCAGCAGCTTAGTCCTAGAAAACTATGGCTACACCTTC | CASSLVLENYGYTF
- | - | TRBJ2-3 | TRBV6-4 | 13 | TGTGCCAGCAGGCAGACTAGCACAGATACGCAGTATTTT | CASRQTSTDTQYF
TRBD2 | - | TRBJ2-1 | TRBV5-1 | 16 | TGCGCCAGCAGCTCTGGGAATAGCGGGGTTTATAATGAGCAGTTCTTC | CASSSGNSGVYNEQFF
- | - | TRBJ2-4 | TRBV6-1 | 14 | TGTGCCAGCAGTGAAATAGCGGATAAAAACATTCAGTACTTC | CASSEIADKNIQYF
- | few | TRBJ2-2 | TRBV4-3 | 17 | TGCGCCAGCAGCCCTGGACGAGCGGAACTAAACACCGGGGAGCTGTTTTTT | CASSPGRAELNTGELFF
- | few | TRBJ2-7 | TRBV7-3 | 13 | TGTGCCAGCAGCCCCCGTCACAGGGCCGAGCAGTACTTC | CASSPRHRAEQYF
TRBD1 | few | TRBJ2-7 | TRBV15 | 16 | TGTGCCACCAGCCCAAGTGGGACAGGGGGTTCCTACGAGCAGTACTTC | CATSPSGTGGSYEQYF
- | - | TRBJ2-3 | TRBV7-9 | 15 | TGTGCCAGCAGCCGCGGGACAGTTAACACAGATACGCAGTATTTT | CASSRGTVNTDTQYF
TRBD2 | - | TRBJ2-3 | TRBV18 | 16 | TGTGTCAGCTCAGGGCTAGCGGCCTCTAGCACAGATACGCAGTATTTT | CVSSGLAASSTDTQYF
- | - | TRBJ1-6 | TRBV7-6 | 13 | TGTGCCAGCAGTCGCACAGGGAGCTCACCCCTCCACTTT | CASSRTGSSPLHF
TRBD2 | - | TRBJ2-1 | TRBV28 | 15 | TGTGCCAGCAGTTTACCTAGCGGCATCTACAATGAGCAGTTCTTC | CASSLPSGIYNEQFF
TRBD2 | - | TRBJ2-7 | TRBV13 | 15 | TGTGCCAGCAGCCCGGTTACCGGGGGGTCCGACGAGCAGTACTTC | CASSPVTGGSDEQYF
TRBD2 | - | TRBJ2-7 | TRBV9 | 14 | TGTGCCAGCAGCGCTAGCGGGAGGCCGTACGAGCAGTACTTC | CASSASGRPYEQYF